The clone carrying this T cell receptor beta chain was seen just once. As yet, its antigen is unknown. The data originate from a study of cytomegalovirus exposure and HLA in healthy donors. Notes on the study in general: Association of roughly 18,000 TCR beta sequences with HLA alleles was found at 0.05 false discovery rate in a later analysis. In a later analysis, DRB1 alleles had the most associated TCRs; HLA-C alleles the fewest.

Germline CDR1 LGHNT, CDR2 FRNRAP. This CDR3 spans 14 amino acids. Trimming stripped 6 bases from V and 4 bases from J, with 13 bases between. Researchers ran the PCR with 60 Vbeta and 13 Jbeta primers. Assay: immunoSEQ multiplex PCR; the TCRdb copy retains only in-frame clones and omits some. There are over 150,000 clones in the sample; 80% occur only once, and over 10% lies in the top ten. The sequenced sample was PBMCs. This chain links TRBV12-5 with TRBJ1-5; possibly TRBD1 for D (6 bases). This clonotype was sampled from a man younger than 45 in good health and CMV-seropositive. The CDR3 loop reads CASGWTASNQPQHF. CDR3 bases: TGTGCTAGTGGCTGGACAGCCTCAAATCAGCCCCAGCATTTT.